The sequence of this TCR beta chain was determined in a study of cytomegalovirus exposure and HLA in healthy donors. The primer mix had 60 Vbeta and 13 Jbeta primers. The repertoire was sequenced with immunoSEQ multiplex PCR; TCRdb's copy has only in-frame clones and lacks some. The data include about 200,000 clones; the top ten clones carry roughly 0.74%. The sequence came from a boy between 5 and 17 years old in good health and CMV-seronegative. What was sequenced was PBMCs.

This chain's CDR3 is CASSTTGSSYEQYF. DNA of the CDR3: TGTGCCAGCAGCACGACAGGGAGCTCCTACGAGCAGTACTTC. The chain uses TRBV9 and TRBJ2-5; 7 positions match TRBD1. The better agreement between TRBJ2-7 and the DNA end casts doubt on the J call. Germline CDR1 and CDR2: SGDLS and YYNGEE. The CDR3 sequence is 14 residues long.